This TCR beta chain derives from a study of neurological immune-mediated disorders. Synthesis of cDNA was carried out by template-switch 5'RACE. The reaction used 10-nucleotide random UMIs. MiXCR, run by TCRdb on the 5' RACE reads, gives a single entry per CDR3 protein. Here the sample spans about 54,000 distinct CDR3 sequences, over 3.5% being singletons. This clonotype was counted many times. V lost 5 bases and J lost 1, with 11 bases in between. Per germline, CDR1 MGHDK and CDR2 SYGVNS. The CDR3 runs 14 residues. The chain joins TRBV25-1 to TRBJ1-1, with D possibly matching TRBD1 (6 bases). Sequenced: CD4+ T cells from blood. This TCR was recovered from a woman between 40 and 50 years old with multiple sclerosis. The chain's CDR3 is CASSKQGGNTEAFF. The DNA for the CDR3 is TGTGCCAGCAGTAAACAGGGTGGGAACACTGAAGCTTTCTTT.